This T cell receptor beta chain was identified in a study of cytomegalovirus exposure and HLA in healthy donors. Study-wide results and limits: It was reportedly the case that the classifier diagnosed cytomegalovirus status with high specificity and sensitivity. As a later analysis showed, several of the most significant clusters appeared to be linked to common viral pathogens.

Both 60 Vbeta primers and 13 Jbeta primers went into the PCR. Some clones are missing from TCRdb's copy, which holds only in-frame ones; the method was immunoSEQ multiplex PCR. Here the sample spans roughly 170,000 clones, 80% to 90% being singletons. Points on this clone: Its antigen is not known.

With 3 bases clipped from V and 9 bases from J, the junction kept 4 bases outside the gene matches. Germline lookup yields CDR1 MNHEY and CDR2 SVGAGI. This CDR3 spans 12 amino acids. The clonotype originates from a girl aged 2 to 9 in good health and CMV-seropositive. The sequenced material came from PBMCs. V and J are TRBV6-5 and TRBJ1-1, with TRBD1 matching 7 bases. The CDR3 region has the DNA TGTGCCAGCAGTTATCAGGGGGGAAAAGCTTTCTTT. Encoded protein: CASSYQGGKAFF.